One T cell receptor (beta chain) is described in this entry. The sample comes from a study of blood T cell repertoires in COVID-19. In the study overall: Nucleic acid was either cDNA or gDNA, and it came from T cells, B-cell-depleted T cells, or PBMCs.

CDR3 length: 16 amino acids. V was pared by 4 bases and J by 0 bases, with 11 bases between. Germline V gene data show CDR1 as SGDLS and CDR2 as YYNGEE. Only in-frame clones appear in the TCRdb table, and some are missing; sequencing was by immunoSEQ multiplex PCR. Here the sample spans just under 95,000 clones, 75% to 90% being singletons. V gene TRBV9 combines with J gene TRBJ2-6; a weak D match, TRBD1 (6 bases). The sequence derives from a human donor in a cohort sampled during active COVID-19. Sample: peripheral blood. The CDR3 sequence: CASSPGAHSGANVLTF. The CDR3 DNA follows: TGTGCCAGCAGCCCAGGGGCCCACTCTGGGGCCAACGTCCTGACTTTC.